This T cell receptor (beta chain) comes out of a study of T cell changes during pregnancy in multiple sclerosis. A single count supports this clone. Germline CDR1 reads MDHEN; CDR2 reads SYDVKM. Trimming removed 10 bases at V and 4 bases at J, with 17 bases between. The length of the CDR3 is 13 residues. Generated by immunoSEQ multiplex PCR, the TCRdb table keeps only in-frame clones and is missing some. Among around 29,000 clones listed, 85% to 90% were seen once. The sequence was obtained from a female donor in good health, enrolled as a control in a pregnancy study. The sequencing used CD4+ T cells from peripheral blood mononuclear cells, collected in the first trimester of pregnancy. The chain combines TRBV28 with TRBJ2-7, with a possible D match to TRBD1 (5 bases). The CDR3 coding sequence is TGTGCCACTATCGACAGCCCTAGTTACGAGCAGTACTTC. This codes for CATIDSPSYEQYF.